What follows are 18 T cell receptor beta chains derived from one specimen sequenced in a study of OX40 agonist ivuxolimab in advanced cancers. Method: immunoSEQ multiplex PCR; TCRdb's copy keeps in-frame clones and lacks some. The sample yields tens of thousands of clones, roughly 91% seen once. The sequences come from CD4+ or CD8+ T cells sorted from blood, collected in a trial of the OX40 agonist ivuxolimab. Source of these receptors: an adult with an advanced solid tumor such as melanoma, head and neck, liver or kidney cancer.

J is TRBJ1-1 and V is TRBV5-4; D gene ambiguous. Trimming left V 2 bases short and J 9 bases short, with 8 bases between. Germline lookup yields CDR1 SGHNT and CDR2 YYREEE (reference sequence). The CDR3 is 11 amino acids. The CDR3 sequence is CASSLNRQAFF. CDR3 nucleotide sequence: TGTGCCAGCAGCTTAAACCGTCAAGCTTTCTTT.

The chain couples TRBV7-9 to TRBJ2-5; no firm D call. Trimming took off 0 bases at V and 2 bases at J, with 7 bases between the two ends. This CDR3 region has 14 residues. Germline V gene data show CDR1 as SEHNR and CDR2 as FQNEAQ (reference sequence). This chain's CDR3 is CASSLAVGQETQYF. The DNA of the CDR3 is TGTGCCAGCAGCTTAGCTGTAGGGCAAGAGACCCAGTACTTC.

This clone was detected only once. CDR3 amino acids: CAISETGPHSPLHF. The CDR3 nucleotides are TGTGCCATCAGTGAAACGGGGCCTCATTCACCCCTCCACTTT. V gene TRBV10-3 combines with J gene TRBJ1-6; the D gene is possibly TRBD1 (5 bases). This CDR3 is built from 14 residues. CDR1 is ENHRY and CDR2 is SYGVKD in the germline V gene. Trimming stripped 3 bases from V and 8 bases from J, with 11 bases between.

The chain carries TRBV4-1 and TRBJ2-1, with TRBD1 matching 7 bases. The CDR3 length is 16 residues. The J segment lost 7 bases and the V segment lost 5 bases, leaving 14 bases of the junction unmatched. Germline assignment: CDR1 MGHRA and CDR2 YSYEKL. The CDR3 DNA reads TGCGCCAGCAGCGCTCAGTTTAGGACAGGCCTTAATGAGCAGTTCTTC. It is translated as CASSAQFRTGLNEQFF.

This clone was seen a single time. The rearrangement joins TRBV4-1 to TRBJ1-1; 8 bases line up with TRBD1. V was pared by 4 bases and J by 1 base, with 2 bases of the junction left unmatched. The germline gives CDR1 MGHRA, CDR2 YSYEKL. The CDR3 runs to 14 residues. CDR3 nucleotides: TGCGCCAGCAGCCGGACAGGGACGAACACTGAAGCTTTCTTT. It specifies CASSRTGTNTEAFF.

The chain links TRBV29-1 to TRBJ1-2; 12 bases match TRBD1. The J segment lost 4 bases and the V segment lost 6 bases, leaving 6 bases of the junction unmatched. The CDR3 runs to 14 residues. CDR1 SQVTM and CDR2 ANQGSEA come from the germline V gene. CDR3 loop: CSVAGTGGGYGYTF. CDR3 coding DNA: TGCAGCGTCGCCGGGACAGGGGGCGGCTATGGCTACACCTTC. Full variable domain (rest looked up from reference TRBV29-1 and TRBJ1-2): SAVISQKPSRDICQRGTSLTIQCQVDSQVTMMFWYRQQPGQSLTLIATANQGSEATYESGFVIDKFPISRPNLTFSTLTVSNMSPEDSSIYLCSVAGTGGGYGYTFGSGTRLTVV.

This chain uses TRBV4-1 with TRBJ1-1; perhaps TRBD1 as D (5 bases). Germline lookup yields CDR1 MGHRA and CDR2 YSYEKL. Trimming removed 1 base at V and 0 bases at J, with 9 bases between. CDR3 size: 15 residues. CDR3 sequence: CASSQGPGMNTEAFF. Written as DNA, the CDR3 is TGCGCCAGCAGCCAAGGACCAGGGATGAACACTGAAGCTTTCTTT.

The chain carries TRBV10-3 and TRBJ2-1, with D uncertain. The V gene lost 6 bases and the J gene lost 3 bases, with 3 bases spanning the gap. The CDR3 has 11 amino acids. Germline V gene lookup returns CDR1 ENHRY and CDR2 SYGVKD. CDR3 sequence reads: CAIRNYNEQFF. For the CDR3, the DNA is TGTGCCATCAGGAACTACAATGAGCAGTTCTTC.

This chain joins TRBV6-5 and TRBJ1-1; 7 positions agree with TRBD1. The CDR3 length is 12 residues. Germline V gives CDR1 MNHEY, CDR2 SVGAGI. Losses at the gene ends were 4 bases for V and 6 bases for J; bases not matched to a gene: 2. As DNA, the CDR3 is TGTGCCAGCAGTTCAGGGGGGCCTGAAGCTTTCTTT. Translated: CASSSGGPEAFF.

This chain connects TRBV5-1 to TRBJ2-2; D gene ambiguous. Per the germline V gene, CDR1 is SGHRS and CDR2 is YFSETQ. The CDR3 extends over 14 amino acids. Trimming cost V 2 bases and J 1 base, with 6 bases left between them. DNA of the CDR3: TGCGCCAGCAGCTTTGTTTTGAACACCGGGGAGCTGTTTTTT. Translation: CASSFVLNTGELFF.

V usage is TRBV7-7 and J usage is TRBJ2-7; TRBD1 matches 7 bases. Germline V gene data show CDR1 as SSHAT and CDR2 as FNYEAQ (reference sequence). The CDR3 is 15 amino acids. CDR3 coding DNA: TGTGCTAGCAGCTTAGAGTTGACAGGGAATTACGAGCAGTACGTC. It codes for CASSLELTGNYEQYV.

In its sample, this clone was seen a few times. This chain joins TRBV5-1 and TRBJ2-5; D is ambiguous. The CDR3 extends over 13 amino acids. Germline V CDR1 and CDR2: SGHRS, YFSETQ. The V end lost 0 bases, the J end lost 3 bases, and 6 bases lay between the germline ends. CDR3 sequence reads: CASSLEAEETQYF. DNA of the CDR3: TGCGCCAGCAGCTTGGAGGCGGAAGAGACCCAGTACTTC.

This clone was counted once. The chain employs TRBV9 and TRBJ2-6, with 14 bases lining up with TRBD2. The CDR3 loop spans 22 amino acids. V shed 3 bases, J shed 0 bases, and the junction held 14 bases outside the gene matches. From germline, CDR1 is SGDLS and CDR2 YYNGEE. The CDR3 DNA reads as TGTGCCAGCAGCGCCCGACCGGGACTAGCGGGAGCCCCAAGCTCTGGGGCCAACGTCCTGACTTTC. Amino acid sequence: CASSARPGLAGAPSSGANVLTF.

The chain combines TRBV28 with TRBJ1-2, with TRBD1 matching over 10 bases. The CDR3 loop spans 17 amino acids. Germline V gives CDR1 MDHEN, CDR2 SYDVKM. The ends lost 4 bases at V and 5 bases at J; junction bases unmatched: 13. The CDR3 DNA reads TGTGCCAGCAGTTCCAATTATGACAGGGGGCTTTGGTATGGCTACACCTTC. Translated, it gives CASSSNYDRGLWYGYTF.

The chain is built from TRBV7-3 and TRBJ2-7; D is unclear. Trimming left V 3 bases short and J 3 bases short, with 9 bases between. The germline gives CDR1 SGHTA, CDR2 FQGTGA. The CDR3 contains 13 residues. CDR3 loop: CASSFAPGYEQYF. In nucleotides, the CDR3 is TGTGCCAGCAGCTTCGCCCCGGGCTACGAGCAGTACTTC.

This chain links TRBV5-4 with TRBJ1-2; no definite D call. This CDR3 is 16 amino acids long. V was trimmed by 1 base and J by 2 bases, leaving 15 bases between them. Per germline, CDR1 SGHNT and CDR2 YYREEE (reference sequence). The CDR3 region is CASSLPTPSANYGYTF. The DNA for the CDR3 is TGTGCCAGCAGCTTGCCAACCCCATCCGCCAACTATGGCTACACCTTC.

The chain carries TRBV6-1 and TRBJ2-7; D possibly matches TRBD1 or TRBD2 (5 bases each). Germline-derived CDR1 and CDR2 are MNHNS and SASEGT. The CDR3 is 15 residues long. Trimming stripped 2 bases from V and 3 bases from J, with 14 bases between. CDR3 protein: CASSETWDGNYEQYF. The CDR3 region has the DNA TGTGCCAGCAGTGAAACCTGGGACGGCAACTACGAGCAGTACTTC.

The chain combines TRBV7-9 with TRBJ1-3, with 7 bases lining up with TRBD1. J was trimmed by 7 bases and V by 8 bases; bases with no gene match: 2. This CDR3 spans 11 amino acids. CDR1 is SEHNR, CDR2 FQNEAQ, per germline (reference sequence). The CDR3 region is CASGTVNTIYF. In DNA, the CDR3 is TGTGCCAGCGGGACAGTGAACACCATATATTTT.